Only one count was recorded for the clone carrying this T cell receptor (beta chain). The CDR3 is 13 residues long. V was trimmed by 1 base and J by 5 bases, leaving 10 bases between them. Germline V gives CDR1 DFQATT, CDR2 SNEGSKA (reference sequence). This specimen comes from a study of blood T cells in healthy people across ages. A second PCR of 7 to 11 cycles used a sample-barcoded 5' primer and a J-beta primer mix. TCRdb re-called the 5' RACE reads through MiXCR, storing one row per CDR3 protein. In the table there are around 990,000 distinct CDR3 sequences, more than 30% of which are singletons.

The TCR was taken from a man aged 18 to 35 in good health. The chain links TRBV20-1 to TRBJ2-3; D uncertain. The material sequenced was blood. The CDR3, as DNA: TGCAGTGCTAGAGGGCCCGCTGGAGATACGCAGTATTTT. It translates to CSARGPAGDTQYF.